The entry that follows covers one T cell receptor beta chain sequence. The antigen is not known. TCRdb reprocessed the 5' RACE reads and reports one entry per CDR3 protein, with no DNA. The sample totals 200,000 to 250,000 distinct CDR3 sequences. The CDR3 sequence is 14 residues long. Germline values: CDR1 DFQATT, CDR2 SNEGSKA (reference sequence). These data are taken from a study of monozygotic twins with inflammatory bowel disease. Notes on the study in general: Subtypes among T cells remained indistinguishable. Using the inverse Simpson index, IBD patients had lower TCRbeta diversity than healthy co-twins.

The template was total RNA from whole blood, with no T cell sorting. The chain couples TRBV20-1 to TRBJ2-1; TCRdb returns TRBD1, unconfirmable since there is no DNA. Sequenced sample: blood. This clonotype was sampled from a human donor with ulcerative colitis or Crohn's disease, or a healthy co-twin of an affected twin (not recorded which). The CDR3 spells CSGQTDLSYNEQFF.